The subject of this entry is one T cell receptor (beta chain). This entry comes from a study of T cell changes during pregnancy in multiple sclerosis. This CDR3 has 16 residues. Germline V gene lookup returns CDR1 MNHEY and CDR2 SVGAGI. The junction had 8 bases not matched to a gene; V was cut back by 0 bases and J by 7 bases. Assay: immunoSEQ multiplex PCR; the TCRdb copy retains only in-frame clones and omits some. The sample comprises tens of thousands of clones, 91% of which are singletons, and about 0.7% rests with the top ten. The TCR sequence derives from a female donor in good health, enrolled as a control in a pregnancy study. This chain joins TRBV6-5 and TRBJ2-1; TRBD2 aligns across 8 bases. This material consisted of peripheral blood, taken in the third trimester of pregnancy. The CDR3 protein is CASSYSPAGVRNEQFF. DNA for the CDR3: TGTGCCAGCAGTTACTCACCAGCGGGAGTACGAAATGAGCAGTTCTTC.